One and the same sample provided the 23 T cell receptor beta chains below, sequenced in a study of blood T cell repertoires in COVID-19. Repertoires were generated with immunoSEQ multiplex PCR, while TCRdb's copy carries only in-frame clones and drops some. Among approximately 210,000 clones listed, roughly nine tenths were seen once. The specimen was peripheral blood. The receptors come from a man in his thirties or forties with acute or convalescent COVID-19.

This clone has a handful of counts. The V and J genes are TRBV16 and TRBJ2-2; D is possibly TRBD2 (5 bases). The CDR3 is made up of 13 amino acids. Germline V gene data show CDR1 as KGHSY and CDR2 as FQNENV. The V gene lost 2 bases and the J gene lost 7 bases, with 8 bases spanning the gap. CDR3 amino acids: CASSQRRSGELFF. The CDR3 nucleotides are TGTGCCAGCAGCCAACGGAGGAGCGGGGAGCTGTTTTTT. The variable domain in full, with the rest retrieved from reference TRBV16 and TRBJ2-2, is GEEVAQTPKHLVRGEGQKAKLYCAPIKGHSYVFWYQQVLKNEFKFLISFQNENVFDETGMPKERFSAKCLPNSPCSLEIQATKLEDSAVYFCASSQRRSGELFFGEGSRLTVL.

The chain couples TRBV6-1 to TRBJ1-4; D unresolved. Deletions cut 2 bases from V and 8 bases from J, with 21 bases between. The length of the CDR3 is 17 residues. Germline values: CDR1 MNHNS, CDR2 SASEGT. The CDR3 region has the DNA TGTGCCAGCAGTGAACGTCCTCCGGGGTACTTTGGAGAAAAACTGTTTTTT. This translates into CASSERPPGYFGEKLFF.

This clone has at least ten counts. The rearrangement uses TRBV4-2 and TRBJ2-7; 12 positions agree with TRBD2. There are 15 residues in the CDR3. V lost 0 bases and J lost 7; bases outside the gene matches: 4. Germline V CDR1 and CDR2: LGHNA, YNFKEQ. The chain's CDR3 is CASSQDETSGREQYF. The CDR3 coding sequence is TGTGCCAGCAGCCAAGATGAGACTAGCGGGAGAGAGCAGTACTTC.

The chain has TRBV3-1 (or the pseudogene TRBV3-2) and TRBJ1-6; perhaps TRBD1 as D (5 bases). Between the trimmed V and J ends, which lost 4 bases and 10 bases, there was a span of 14 bases. The CDR3 extends over 14 amino acids. Germline V gene lookup returns CDR1 LGHDT and CDR2 YNNKEL (reference sequence). The CDR3 sequence is CASSLRGGGSPLHF. The CDR3 DNA reads as TGTGCCAGCAGCCTCCGTGGGGGGGGATCACCCCTCCACTTT.

J is TRBJ2-5 and V is TRBV3-1 (or the pseudogene TRBV3-2); 9 bases align to TRBD1. The CDR3 length is 15 residues. Germline lookup yields CDR1 LGHDT and CDR2 YNNKEL (reference sequence). J was trimmed by 1 base and V by 6 bases; bases with no gene match: 6. CDR3 loop: CASSKQGASQETQYF. In nucleotides, the CDR3 is TGTGCCAGCAGTAAACAGGGGGCCAGCCAAGAGACCCAGTACTTC.

The chain has TRBV5-1 and TRBJ2-5; 8 bases fit TRBD1. From germline, CDR1 is SGHRS and CDR2 YFSETQ. This CDR3 is 16 amino acids long. V was pared by 1 base and J by 1 base, with 6 bases of the junction left unmatched. CDR3 in amino acids: CASSLFYRGTQETQYF. DNA for the CDR3: TGCGCCAGCAGCTTGTTCTACAGGGGGACCCAAGAGACCCAGTACTTC.

J is TRBJ2-2 and V is TRBV3-1 (or the pseudogene TRBV3-2); 14 nucleotides match TRBD2. The CDR3 loop spans 18 amino acids. Trimming took 6 bases from V and 5 from J; bases not matched to a gene: 11. Germline V CDR1 and CDR2: LGHDT, YNNKEL (reference sequence). The CDR3 is CASRRSGTSGSRTGELFF. Written as DNA, the CDR3 is TGTGCCAGCAGACGATCCGGGACTAGCGGGAGCCGTACCGGGGAGCTGTTTTTT.

The chain combines TRBV4-2 with TRBJ1-2; maybe TRBD1 (5 bases). The germline gives CDR1 LGHNA, CDR2 YNFKEQ. The CDR3 is 15 residues long. The V gene lost 1 base and the J gene lost 4 bases, with 13 bases spanning the gap. The CDR3: CASSQAPGRAYGYTF. In DNA, the CDR3 is TGTGCCAGCAGCCAAGCCCCCGGCAGGGCCTATGGCTACACCTTC.

The chain recombines TRBV21-1 with TRBJ2-5; TRBD2, the D gene given by the table, was not confirmed from the DNA. TRBV21-1 is an annotated pseudogene. The CDR3 is 18 amino acids. The CDR3 DNA reads TGTGCCAGCAGCAAAGTATCGGCTAGCGGGAGTAGAGAAGAGACCCAGTACTTC. Amino acid sequence: CASSKVSASGSREETQYF.

This chain links TRBV24-1 with TRBJ1-6, with D perhaps matching TRBD1 (5 bases). CDR3 length: 18 amino acids. The V end was cut by 4 bases, the J end by 15 bases, with 30 bases between. From germline, CDR1 is KGHDR and CDR2 SFDVKD. The CDR3 nucleotides are TGTGCCACCAGTGACCGTCAACGGGTGTTGGGGACTCTGGAGGTCCTCCACTTT. The encoded protein is CATSDRQRVLGTLEVLHF.

The V gene is TRBV27, the J gene TRBJ1-2; D ambiguous. The V gene lost 0 bases and the J gene lost 8 bases, with 10 bases spanning the gap. From germline, CDR1 is MNHEY and CDR2 SMNVEV (reference sequence). There are 13 residues in the CDR3. In DNA form, the CDR3 reads TGTGCCAGCAGTTTATCGCGGGCAGGAGGCTACACCTTC. It specifies CASSLSRAGGYTF.

V gene TRBV7-8 combines with J gene TRBJ2-7, with D possibly TRBD1 on 6 matching bases. This CDR3 has 13 residues. Trimming stripped 5 bases from V and 3 bases from J, with 11 bases between. Germline lookup yields CDR1 SGHVS and CDR2 FQNEAQ. The chain's CDR3 is CASSKGQVYEQYF. CDR3 coding DNA: TGTGCCAGCAGCAAGGGACAAGTCTACGAGCAGTACTTC.

This rearrangement joins TRBV10-1 to TRBJ2-3, with D tentatively TRBD2 (6 bases). The CDR3 contains 16 residues. V gave up 8 bases and J gave up 2 bases, with 20 bases separating them. The germline CDR1 and CDR2 sequences are WNHNN and SYGVQD (reference sequence). CDR3 nucleotide sequence: TGCGCCAGCGCGGCGGGTAGCGGTCATAACACAGATACGCAGTATTTT. Translation gives CASAAGSGHNTDTQYF.

This chain uses TRBV5-1 with TRBJ2-6; the D is unclear. Per germline, CDR1 SGHRS and CDR2 YFSETQ. V was cut by 0 bases and J by 2 bases, with 9 bases left in between. There are 16 residues in the CDR3. For the CDR3, the DNA is TGCGCCAGCAGCTTGGTCATACGGGCTGGGGCCAACGTCCTGACTTTC. Protein sequence: CASSLVIRAGANVLTF.

This clone occurred many times. This chain connects TRBV11-2 to TRBJ2-7, with D unclear. The CDR3 spans 13 residues. Per germline, CDR1 SGHAT and CDR2 FQNNGV. V was clipped by 1 base and J by 6 bases, with 10 bases between them. The CDR3 coding sequence is TGTGCCAGCAGCTTAGGCGGCCCGTCCGAGCAGTACTTC. As protein: CASSLGGPSEQYF.

This chain connects TRBV6-5 to TRBJ1-2; TRBD1 matches 8 bases. This CDR3 has 13 residues. V trimming: 5 bases; J trimming: 6 bases; junction bases outside the gene matches: 5. Germline loops: CDR1 MNHEY, CDR2 SVGAGI. The CDR3 protein is CASSPDRGDGYTF. The CDR3 DNA sequence: TGTGCCAGCAGTCCCGACAGGGGTGATGGCTACACCTTC.

This clone was seen just once. This CDR3 is CASSRVGPRNGYTF. The CDR3 DNA follows: TGTGCCAGCTCTCGGGTGGGGCCGCGAAATGGCTACACCTTC. The genes are TRBV18 and TRBJ1-2; maybe TRBD1 (5 bases). V dropped 6 bases and J dropped 6 bases, with 17 bases sitting between them. CDR1 KGHSH and CDR2 LQKENI come from the germline V gene. This CDR3 spans 14 amino acids.

CDR3: CASVTEKTEAFF. CDR3 in DNA: TGTGCCAGCGTAACAGAGAAGACTGAAGCTTTCTTT. The V call is TRBV6-5, the J call TRBJ1-1; D call uncertain. Germline assignment: CDR1 MNHEY and CDR2 SVGAGI. This CDR3 is 12 amino acids long. The V gene lost 8 bases and the J gene lost 5 bases, with 12 bases spanning the gap.

The V call is TRBV20-1, the J call TRBJ2-3, with 7 bases that match TRBD2. The CDR3 extends over 14 amino acids. CDR1 and CDR2 from the germline V gene are DFQATT and SNEGSKA (reference sequence). With V trimmed by 3 bases and J by 4 bases, 7 bases remained unmatched. CDR3 sequence reads: CSASGGRDSDTQYF. The CDR3 DNA reads TGCAGTGCTAGTGGCGGGAGAGACTCAGATACGCAGTATTTT.

The CDR3 region has the DNA TGTGCCAGCAGCCAAACAGGAAACTATGGCTACACCTTC. It encodes CASSQTGNYGYTF. The chain recombines TRBV3-1 (or the pseudogene TRBV3-2) with TRBJ1-2; a weak D match, TRBD1 (5 bases). Deletions cut 2 bases from V and 2 bases from J, with 6 bases between. CDR1 and CDR2 (germline): LGHDT, YNNKEL (reference sequence). The CDR3 sequence is 13 residues long.

This clone was counted a few times. The V gene is TRBV2, the J gene TRBJ1-6; 10 bases match TRBD1. CDR3 size: 14 residues. Trimming at V came to 6 bases and at J to 9 bases, leaving 5 bases not matched to a gene. Germline CDR1 is SNHLY and CDR2 is FYNNEI. The CDR3 region has the DNA TGTGCCAGCAGAAACCGGGACAGGGGTTCACCCCTCCACTTT. The encoded protein is CASRNRDRGSPLHF.

The chain has TRBV11-2 and TRBJ2-7; 7 bases are a match to TRBD2. Germline lookup yields CDR1 SGHAT and CDR2 FQNNGV. This CDR3 spans 15 amino acids. J was trimmed by 1 base and V by 3 bases; bases with no gene match: 6. CDR3 sequence: CASSFSAGTSYEQYF. CDR3 DNA sequence: TGTGCCAGCAGCTTCTCAGCGGGAACTTCCTACGAGCAGTACTTC.

The genes are TRBV30 and TRBJ2-3; the D gene is possibly TRBD2 (6 bases). The germline CDR1 and CDR2 sequences are GTSNPN and SVGIG (reference sequence). The CDR3 contains 16 residues. V lost 4 bases and J lost 0, with 17 bases in between. The CDR3 reads CAWTNSGTTSTDTQYF. CDR3 nucleotide sequence: TGTGCCTGGACGAATAGCGGCACCACTAGCACAGATACGCAGTATTTT.